Listed below are T cell receptor beta chains from one sample, sequenced in a study of metastatic and nonmetastatic thyroid tumors. TCRdb re-called clones via MiXCR from the PCR reads. The sample holds 15,000 or so clones, 25% to 30% seen once. The sample was tumor tissue. The receptors originated from a male donor with papillary thyroid cancer or a benign thyroid nodule (not recorded which). Some clones in this sample may be carry-over from other donors' samples. CDR3s include the opening cysteine and the closing phenylalanine or tryptophan. D genes are given only for firm matches. Expanded clones are given a class, and other clones once, few, many or no size at all.

V gene	D gene	J gene	clone size	CDR3 DNA	CDR3 protein
TRBV29-1	-	TRBJ2-1	-	TGCAGCGTTGATGTTGTCAATGAGCAGTTCTTC	CSVDVVNEQFF
TRBV20-1	-	TRBJ1-2	-	TGCAGTGCTAGAGATAAGGAGGGAGGCTACACCTTC	CSARDKEGGYTF
TRBV6-1	-	TRBJ2-5	many	TGTGCCAGCAGTAAGACAGACGTGGAGACCCAGTACTTC	CASSKTDVETQYF
TRBV24-1	TRBD1	TRBJ1-5	medium-sized	TGTGCCACCAGTGCCACCGGGACAGGGAACAATCAGCCCCAGCATTTT	CATSATGTGNNQPQHF
TRBV11-2	-	TRBJ2-1	once	TGTGCCAGCAGCTTAGTAGGGGACTCCGACAATGAGCAGTTCTTC	CASSLVGDSDNEQFF
TRBV20-1	TRBD1	TRBJ2-7	-	TGCAGTGCCGTATCCGGGGCAGGGGGTCAGAACGAGCAGTACTTC	CSAVSGAGGQNEQYF
TRBV3-1	TRBD2	TRBJ2-5	medium-sized	TGTGCCAGCAGCCACAACTTAGCGGGCCCAGAGACCCAGTACTTC	CASSHNLAGPETQYF
TRBV27	TRBD1	TRBJ1-1	-	TGTGCCAGCGTCCCCTTCGACAGGGGGCGTCTGAACACTGAAGCTTTCTTT	CASVPFDRGRLNTEAFF
TRBV6-1	-	TRBJ1-1	medium-sized	TGTGCCAGCAGTGGCGGAGGGAACACTGAAGCTTTCTTT	CASSGGGNTEAFF
TRBV5-1	TRBD1	TRBJ2-7	-	TGCGCCAGCAGCTTAAGGACAGGGAATGGCGAGCAGTACTTC	CASSLRTGNGEQYF
TRBV18	-	TRBJ1-1	many	TGTGCCAGCTCACCGGGGGTAAAGAACACTGAAGCTTTCTTT	CASSPGVKNTEAFF
TRBV6-1	TRBD1	TRBJ2-7	few	TGTGCCAGCATTCCCACCGGGACAGGGTCCGCCGAGCAGTACTTC	CASIPTGTGSAEQYF
TRBV30	-	TRBJ1-2	medium-sized	TGTGCCTGGAGTGTACGTGGGATTGGCTACACCTTC	CAWSVRGIGYTF
TRBV28	TRBD2	TRBJ2-5	large	TGTGCCAGCAGTTCTAGCGGACCCCAAGAGACCCAGTACTTC	CASSSSGPQETQYF
TRBV7-3	TRBD1	TRBJ2-1	medium-sized	TGTGCCAGCAGCTATTCGGGACAGGGTTACAATGAGCAGTTCTTC	CASSYSGQGYNEQFF
TRBV5-1	-	TRBJ2-3	once	TGCGCCAGCAGCTTTTTAAGCGGGAGCACAGATACGCAGTATTTT	CASSFLSGSTDTQYF
TRBV28	TRBD2	TRBJ2-3	-	TGTGCCAGCAGTTCTAGCGGGAGGACGGGAGATACGCAGTATTTT	CASSSSGRTGDTQYF
TRBV24-1	TRBD1	TRBJ2-7	-	TGTGCCACCAGTGATTCAAGTCCTCGACAGGGTCACTCCGAGCAGTACTTC	CATSDSSPRQGHSEQYF
TRBV6-1	TRBD1	TRBJ2-1	few	TGTGCCAGCAATCCCCAGGGGGCATCCTACAATGAGCAGTTCTTC	CASNPQGASYNEQFF
TRBV5-1	TRBD1	TRBJ1-2	-	TGCGCCAGCAGCTTGGACGGTCAGGGGGGCTATGGCTACACCTTC	CASSLDGQGGYGYTF
TRBV5-5	-	TRBJ2-7	medium-sized	TGTGCCAGCAGCTTGGATCTCATGGGGCGCGGATACGAGCAGTACTTC	CASSLDLMGRGYEQYF
TRBV20-1	TRBD2	TRBJ2-3	-	TGCAGTGCCAAGAGACTAGCGGGGGGGAGCGATACGCAGTATTTT	CSAKRLAGGSDTQYF